Detailed here is one T cell receptor (beta chain). The antigen is not known. The naive CD8 fraction comprised CD45RO-negative cells positively selected for CCR7 and excluded terminally differentiated effector memory CD45RA+ cells. The CDR3 spans 17 residues. Germline CDR1 is MDHEN and CDR2 is SYDVKM. The germline V and J ends were trimmed by 1 base and 4 bases, with 19 bases remaining between them. Measured with immunoSEQ multiplex PCR; TCRdb has only the in-frame clones, and not every one. The sample contains about 2.1 million clones, more than 85% of which appear only once. The data were taken from a study of shared clonotypes between healthy human individuals. Overall study context: CD8 memory received one plate per donor, CD8 naive two, CD4 memory three and CD4 naive three.

Whole-study results and caveats: An anticipated effect of sequencing depth on clonotype sharing among donors was recognized. Around 4.9% of naive CD4 clonotypes were shared across a few donors.

Sequenced input: naive CD8+ T cells from PBMCs. The chain employs TRBV28 and TRBJ1-1; no reliable D call. The receptor comes from a man aged 18 to 30 in good health. Some clones in this sample may be carry-over from other donors' samples. This CDR3 is CASSLFPSAGRSTEAFF. The DNA for the CDR3 is TGTGCCAGCAGTTTATTCCCGTCGGCGGGGAGAAGCACTGAAGCTTTCTTT.